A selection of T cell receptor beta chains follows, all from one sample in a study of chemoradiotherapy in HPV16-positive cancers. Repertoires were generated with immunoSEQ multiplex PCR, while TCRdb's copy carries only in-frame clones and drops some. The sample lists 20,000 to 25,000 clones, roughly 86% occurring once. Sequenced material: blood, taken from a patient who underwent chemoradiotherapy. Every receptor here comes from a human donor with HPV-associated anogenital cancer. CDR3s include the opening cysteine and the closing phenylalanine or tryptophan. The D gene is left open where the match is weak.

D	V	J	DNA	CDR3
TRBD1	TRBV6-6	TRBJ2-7	TGTGCCAGCAGCCGACAGGGGGAGCAGTACTTC	CASSRQGEQYF
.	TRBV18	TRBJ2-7	TGTGCCAGCTCACCGGCGGGACTTGCTTCCTACGAGCAGTACTTC	CASSPAGLASYEQYF
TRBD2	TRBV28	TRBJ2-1	TGTGCCAGCAGTAACCTTAGCGGGAGGGGCAATGAGCAGTTCTTC	CASSNLSGRGNEQFF
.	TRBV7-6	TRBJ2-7	TGTGCCAGCAGCTTAGGGGACGGGGGAGAGCAGTACTTC	CASSLGDGGEQYF
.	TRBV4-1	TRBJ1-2	TGCGCCAGCAGCGAGGACAGAACTAACTGTGGCTACACCTTC	CASSEDRTNCGYTF
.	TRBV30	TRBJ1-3	TGTGCCTGGAGTGGGGGGCTAGGGCCTGGAAACACCATATATTTT	CAWSGGLGPGNTIYF
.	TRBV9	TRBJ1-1	TGTGCCAGCAGCGTAGGGTCGTCGGGGAGAAGCGGGACTGAAGCTTTCTTT	CASSVGSSGRSGTEAFF
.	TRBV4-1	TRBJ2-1	TGCGCCAGCAGCCAAGCGAGCTCCTACAATGAGCAGTTCTTC	CASSQASSYNEQFF
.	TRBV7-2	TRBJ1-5	TGTGCCAGCAGCTTAGCCGGGACACCTAATCAGCCCCAGCATTTT	CASSLAGTPNQPQHF
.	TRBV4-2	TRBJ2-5	TGTGCCAGCAGCCAAGGGCGGCGGGGCGGGGAGACCCAGTACTTC	CASSQGRRGGETQYF
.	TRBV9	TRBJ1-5	TGTGCCAGCAGCGTAGCCGGGATGAGCAATCAGCCCCAGCATTTT	CASSVAGMSNQPQHF